Following are 28 T cell receptor beta chains from one sample sequenced in a study of brain metastases from non-small cell lung cancer. Assay used: immunoSEQ multiplex PCR; TCRdb lists only in-frame clones, some missing. The sample has 3,000 to 4,000 clones; 95% to 96% are singletons. The sequencing sample was made of tumor-adjacent normal tissue. The receptors were gathered from a donor at least 40 years old with non-small cell lung cancer.

This clone appeared a single time. The V gene is TRBV28, the J gene TRBJ1-2, with D maybe TRBD1 (6 bases). The V gene's germline CDR1 is MDHEN and CDR2 SYDVKM. The CDR3 is 15 amino acids. V lost 6 bases and J lost 4, with 18 bases in between. The CDR3 nucleotides read TGTGCCAGCAGGGAAGGACAGCCAAGACTCTATGGCTACACCTTC. The encoded protein is CASREGQPRLYGYTF.

The chain joins TRBV11-1 to TRBJ2-1; 8 nucleotides align to TRBD2. Trimming removed 1 base from V and 8 bases from J; junction bases left unmatched: 10. CDR3 size: 16 residues. Germline V gene sequence: CDR1 SGHAT, CDR2 FQDESV (reference sequence). The CDR3 DNA is TGTGCCAGCAGCTTAGGCGGCGGGGGGACGACCGATGAGCAGTTCTTC. Protein: CASSLGGGGTTDEQFF.

This chain joins TRBV5-4 and TRBJ1-2; 8 nucleotides match TRBD1. Looked up from germline, CDR1 is SGHNT and CDR2 is YYREEE (reference sequence). Trimming at V came to 4 bases and at J to 6 bases, leaving 5 bases not matched to a gene. The CDR3 totals 13 residues. The CDR3 DNA is TGTGCCAGCAGCCCCGACAGGGGTCATGGCTACACCTTC. Amino acids: CASSPDRGHGYTF.

The DNA for the CDR3 is TGTGCCAGCAGCCAGATCCGTTCCCCTGGAAACACCATATATTTT. It specifies CASSQIRSPGNTIYF. The chain links TRBV14 to TRBJ1-3; D not resolved. The V gene lost 3 bases and the J gene lost 2 bases, with 11 bases spanning the gap. Germline loops: CDR1 SGHDN, CDR2 FVKESK. This CDR3 has 15 residues.

The chain combines TRBV29-1 with TRBJ2-5; no clear D gene. The CDR3 contains 13 residues. Germline V gene lookup returns CDR1 SQVTM and CDR2 ANQGSEA. V was shortened by 7 bases and J by 1 base, with 13 bases between the two germline ends. Here the CDR3 DNA reads TGCAGCGGAACCGTACTGGGCCAAGAGACCCAGTACTTC. Protein sequence: CSGTVLGQETQYF. Drawing the rest from reference TRBV29-1 and TRBJ2-5, the complete variable domain is SAVISQKPSRDICQRGTSLTIQCQVDSQVTMMFWYRQQPGQSLTLIATANQGSEATYESGFVIDKFPISRPNLTFSTLTVSNMSPEDSSIYLCSGTVLGQETQYFGPGTRLLVL.

A single count supports this clone. V gene TRBV7-2 combines with J gene TRBJ2-7; TRBD2 matches 7 bases. The CDR3 runs to 14 residues. Trimming took 3 bases from V and 4 from J; bases not matched to a gene: 6. CDR1 and CDR2 from the germline V gene are SGHTA and FQGNSA. The CDR3 sequence is CASSFGAGVYEQYF. CDR3 nucleotide sequence: TGTGCCAGCAGCTTCGGGGCGGGGGTGTACGAGCAGTACTTC. The variable domain in full, with the rest retrieved from reference TRBV7-2 and TRBJ2-7, is GAGVSQSPSNKVTEKGKDVELRCDPISGHTALYWYRQSLGQGLEFLIYFQGNSAPDKSGLPSDRFSAERTGGSVSTLTIQRTQQEDSAVYLCASSFGAGVYEQYFGPGTRLTVT.

J is TRBJ2-5 and V is TRBV9; D is perhaps TRBD1 (6 bases). Trimming left V 0 bases short and J 1 base short, with 10 bases between. The CDR3 sequence is 15 residues long. From germline, CDR1 is SGDLS and CDR2 YYNGEE. The CDR3 region has the DNA TGTGCCAGCAGCGTAGATCACAGGGCCCAAGAGACCCAGTACTTC. This gives the protein CASSVDHRAQETQYF. Full variable domain (outside the CDR3, taken from reference TRBV9 and TRBJ2-5): DSGVTQTPKHLITATGQRVTLRCSPRSGDLSVYWYQQSLDQGLQFLIQYYNGEERAKGNILERFSAQQFPDLHSELNLSSLELGDSALYFCASSVDHRAQETQYFGPGTRLLVL.

To note about this clone: Mismatch with germline at one junction end may stem from a read error. This chain connects TRBV5-8 to TRBJ2-7, with D maybe TRBD2 (5 bases). Germline CDR1 reads SGHTS; CDR2 reads YDEGEE. The CDR3 consists of 13 residues. CDR3 region: CANSSAVSHEQYF. Written as DNA, the CDR3 is TGTGCCAACAGCTCAGCGGTCAGCCACGAGCAGTACTTC.

The chain couples TRBV7-8 to TRBJ1-1; D unresolved. CDR1 and CDR2 (germline): SGHVS, FQNEAQ. The CDR3 is made up of 15 amino acids. Trimming shortened V by 1 base and J by 4 bases, and 13 bases separated the two germline ends. CDR3 amino acids: CASSLVRGGTTEAFF. The CDR3 DNA is TGTGCCAGCAGCTTAGTCCGGGGAGGTACCACTGAAGCTTTCTTT.

The V and J genes are TRBV4-1 and TRBJ2-5; D call uncertain. The CDR3 covers 15 residues. Germline V CDR1 and CDR2: MGHRA, YSYEKL. The V end was cut by 0 bases, the J end by 2 bases, with 10 bases between. CDR3 DNA sequence: TGCGCCAGCAGCCAAGAAGAGGTCATTCAAGAGACCCAGTACTTC. It is translated as CASSQEEVIQETQYF.

The chain recombines TRBV5-1 with TRBJ2-4; D is perhaps TRBD1 (6 bases). CDR3 length: 16 amino acids. Germline lookup yields CDR1 SGHRS and CDR2 YFSETQ. Trimming stripped 0 bases from V and 0 bases from J, with 10 bases between. The CDR3: CASSLVTGLAKNIQYF. Here the CDR3 DNA reads TGCGCCAGCAGCTTGGTAACAGGGCTAGCCAAAAACATTCAGTACTTC.

This chain connects TRBV27 to TRBJ2-7; D uncertain. Trimming cost V 0 bases and J 5 bases, with 8 bases left between them. In germline, CDR1 is MNHEY, CDR2 SMNVEV (reference sequence). The CDR3 runs to 13 residues. CDR3 region: CASSLSGYHEQYF. CDR3 DNA: TGTGCCAGCAGTTTATCCGGGTACCACGAGCAGTACTTC.

This sequence joins TRBV12-3 or TRBV12-4 and TRBJ2-3; no clear D. This CDR3 comprises 12 residues. Trimming cost V 6 bases and J 5 bases, with 9 bases left between them. The CDR3 DNA sequence: TGTGCCAGCAGATTAAGGGAAGATACGCAGTATTTT. Protein: CASRLREDTQYF.

The chain links TRBV7-3 to TRBJ2-7, with D perhaps TRBD2 (5 bases). This CDR3 has 14 residues. CDR1 SGHTA and CDR2 FQGTGA come from the germline V gene. V was shortened by 1 base and J by 6 bases, with 13 bases between the two germline ends. Here the CDR3 DNA reads TGTGCCAGCAGCTTAAAGATCTCGGGATGCGAGCAGTACTTC. Its protein product is CASSLKISGCEQYF.

The CDR3, as DNA: TGTGCCAGCAGTTCGCGGGGGAGCCTGGCCTACGAGCAGTACTTC. The encoded protein is CASSSRGSLAYEQYF. The chain links TRBV28 to TRBJ2-5; 7 nucleotides agree with TRBD2. Near its end, the DNA agrees better with TRBJ2-7, so the J call may be wrong. CDR1 is MDHEN, CDR2 SYDVKM, per germline. The length of the CDR3 is 15 residues.

V is TRBV7-3 and J is TRBJ2-2; 7 bases line up with TRBD2. With V trimmed by 5 bases and J by 4 bases, 7 bases remained unmatched. This CDR3 has 15 amino acids. Germline CDR1 is SGHTA and CDR2 is FQGTGA. CDR3 nucleotides: TGTGCCAGCAGCCCCCGGACTAGTTTCACCGGGGAGCTGTTTTTT. Translating gives CASSPRTSFTGELFF.

The rearrangement uses TRBV4-2 and TRBJ2-7; TRBD1 is a possible D gene (5 bases). V was cut by 0 bases and J by 3 bases, with 12 bases left in between. The CDR3 is 15 residues long. Germline values: CDR1 LGHNA, CDR2 YNFKEQ. DNA of the CDR3: TGTGCCAGCAGCCAAGATCAGGGTGGCTACTACGAGCAGTACTTC. This gives the protein CASSQDQGGYYEQYF.

V gene TRBV7-2 combines with J gene TRBJ1-1; weak D call: TRBD1 (5 bases). The CDR3 runs 14 residues. From germline, CDR1 is SGHTA and CDR2 FQGNSA. The ends were cut back, 3 bases at V and 0 bases at J, with 8 bases in the middle. In DNA, the CDR3 is TGTGCCAGCAGCTTCGAGGGGTTGAACACTGAAGCTTTCTTT. Translation: CASSFEGLNTEAFF.

This chain joins TRBV5-1 and TRBJ2-3; D may be TRBD1 (5 bases). There are 15 residues in the CDR3. V was cut by 1 base and J by 6 bases, with 15 bases left in between. Germline values: CDR1 SGHRS, CDR2 YFSETQ. The CDR3 sequence: CASSLSGLMVDTQYF. The DNA of the CDR3 is TGCGCCAGCAGCTTGTCAGGGTTGATGGTGGATACGCAGTATTTT.

In its sample, this clone was seen a few times. CDR3 residues: CASEASTGEVPYGYTF. The CDR3 DNA reads TGTGCCAGCGAAGCTTCAACAGGGGAGGTTCCCTATGGCTACACCTTC. V is TRBV9 and J is TRBJ1-2, with 7 bases matching TRBD1. Losses at the gene ends were 7 bases for V and 4 bases for J; bases not matched to a gene: 16. Germline V gene data show CDR1 as SGDLS and CDR2 as YYNGEE. The CDR3 length is 16 residues.

For this clone: Sequence at one end of the junction differs from germline and may be a read error. This chain links TRBV27 with TRBJ1-3, with D unresolved. Germline V gene lookup returns CDR1 MNHEY and CDR2 SMNVEV (reference sequence). There are 13 residues in the CDR3. The CDR3 sequence is CASSPAPGNTIYF. The CDR3, as DNA: TGTGCCAGCAGCCCCGCACCTGGAAACACTATATATTTT.

V and J are TRBV29-1 and TRBJ1-1; D unresolved. CDR1 is SQVTM, CDR2 ANQGSEA, per germline. Trimming shortened V by 7 bases and J by 6 bases, and 18 bases separated the two germline ends. There are 13 residues in the CDR3. The CDR3 loop reads CSAGGRSRAEAFF. The CDR3 DNA reads TGCAGCGCCGGCGGCAGGTCTAGGGCTGAAGCTTTCTTT.

Of note for this clone: Relative to the germline gene, one junction end is altered; a read error may explain this. The chain combines TRBV7-3 with TRBJ2-2; D ambiguous. This CDR3 is 16 amino acids long. The germline gives CDR1 SGHTA, CDR2 FQGTGA. The DNA for the CDR3 is TGTGCCAGCAGCCCGAGCAAGATAGTTAACATCGGGGAGCTGTTTTTT. This codes for CASSPSKIVNIGELFF.

The chain is built from TRBV5-8 and TRBJ1-2; 9 positions match TRBD1. The CDR3 runs 12 residues. V gave up 4 bases and J gave up 8 bases; unmatched junction bases: 3. Germline V gene lookup returns CDR1 SGHTS and CDR2 YDEGEE. The CDR3 coding sequence is TGTGCCAGCAGCGACAGGGGGTTCGGCTACACCTTC. Translation gives CASSDRGFGYTF.

V and J are TRBV7-2 and TRBJ1-5; D gene uncertain. The CDR3 contains 13 residues. V was trimmed by 3 bases and J by 4 bases, leaving 7 bases between them. In germline, CDR1 is SGHTA, CDR2 FQGNSA. The CDR3 sequence is CASSFETNQPQHF. CDR3 bases: TGTGCCAGCAGCTTCGAAACAAATCAGCCCCAGCATTTT.

The CDR3 sequence: CASRTTGSGEQYF. The CDR3 DNA sequence: TGTGCCAGCAGAACCACAGGGTCTGGCGAGCAGTACTTC. The chain carries TRBV28 and TRBJ2-7; a possible D gene is TRBD1 (6 bases). In germline, CDR1 is MDHEN, CDR2 SYDVKM. V lost 6 bases and J 6 bases, leaving 15 bases between the germline ends. There are 13 residues in the CDR3.

The rearrangement uses TRBV11-2 and TRBJ1-2, with 9 bases fitting TRBD1. Germline lookup yields CDR1 SGHAT and CDR2 FQNNGV. This CDR3 is built from 18 residues. Trimming took 3 bases from V and 8 from J; bases not matched to a gene: 19. This CDR3 reads CASSLRAPGQGEGQGYTF. In DNA, the CDR3 is TGTGCCAGCAGCTTGAGGGCCCCGGGACAGGGAGAAGGGCAAGGCTACACCTTC.

This clone was found once. The CDR3 sequence: CASSLEYNEKLFF. The CDR3 DNA is TGCGCCAGCAGCTTGGAATATAATGAAAAACTGTTTTTT. The rearrangement links TRBV5-1 to TRBJ1-4; the D is unclear. V lost 0 bases, J lost 4 bases, and 4 bases lay in between. Germline V gene lookup returns CDR1 SGHRS and CDR2 YFSETQ. The CDR3 length is 13 residues.